This TCR beta chain derives from a study of Graves' ophthalmopathy and Graves' hyperthyroidism. Amplification of the TCR beta CDR3 regions used RNA transcripts (as template). The first round was an RT-PCR with HTBI primers, and the second round was a multiplex PCR. TCRdb ran MiXCR on the multiplex PCR reads and lists one entry per CDR3 protein. The sample holds 1 million to 1.3 million distinct CDR3 sequences, about 36% seen once. Concerning this clonotype: A read error is possible here, since a much larger clone lies one base away.

CDR1 and CDR2 (germline): MNHEY, SVGAGI. CDR3 size: 15 residues. The gene calls are TRBV6-5 and TRBJ1-6, with no clear D. The sequencing sample was made of peripheral blood or thyroid tissue (not recorded which). This clonotype originated in an adult man with Graves' hyperthyroidism. In DNA, the CDR3 is TGTGCCAGCGGTTATACGAGGGCGACTAATTCACCCCTCCACTTT. Amino acid sequence: CASGYTRATNSPLHF.